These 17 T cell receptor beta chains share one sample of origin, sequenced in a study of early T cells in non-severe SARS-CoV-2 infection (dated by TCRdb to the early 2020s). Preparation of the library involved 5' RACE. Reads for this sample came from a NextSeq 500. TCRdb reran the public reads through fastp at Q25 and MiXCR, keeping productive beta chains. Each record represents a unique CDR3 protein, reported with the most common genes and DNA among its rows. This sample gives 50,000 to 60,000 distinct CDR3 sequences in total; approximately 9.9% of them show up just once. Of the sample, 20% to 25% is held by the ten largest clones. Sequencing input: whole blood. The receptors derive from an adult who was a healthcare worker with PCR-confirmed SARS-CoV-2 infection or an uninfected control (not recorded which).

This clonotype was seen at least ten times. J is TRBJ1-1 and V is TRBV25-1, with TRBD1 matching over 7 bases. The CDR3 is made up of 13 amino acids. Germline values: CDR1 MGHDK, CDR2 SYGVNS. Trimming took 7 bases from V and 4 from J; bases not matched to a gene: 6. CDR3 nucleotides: TGTGCCAGCATGAGGGGGCTTGGCACTGAAGCTTTCTTT. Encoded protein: CASMRGLGTEAFF.

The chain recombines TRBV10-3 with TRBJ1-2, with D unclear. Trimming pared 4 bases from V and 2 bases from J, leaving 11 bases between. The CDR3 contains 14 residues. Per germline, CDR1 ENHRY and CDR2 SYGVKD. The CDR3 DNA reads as TGTGCCATCAGTGGGACGAGTGGGAACTATGGCTACACCTTC. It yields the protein CAISGTSGNYGYTF.

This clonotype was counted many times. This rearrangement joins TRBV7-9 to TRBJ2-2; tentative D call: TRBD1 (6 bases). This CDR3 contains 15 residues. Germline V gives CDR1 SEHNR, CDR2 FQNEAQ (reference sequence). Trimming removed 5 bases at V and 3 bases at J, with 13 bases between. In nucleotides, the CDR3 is TGTGCCAGCAGCACCGGGACACCGGACACCGGGGAGCTGTTTTTT. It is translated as CASSTGTPDTGELFF.

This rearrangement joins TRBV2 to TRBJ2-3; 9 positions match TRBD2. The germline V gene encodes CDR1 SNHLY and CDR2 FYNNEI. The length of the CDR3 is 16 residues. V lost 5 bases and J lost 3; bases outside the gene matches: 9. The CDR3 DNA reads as TGTGCCAGCAGTTTCTTAAGCGGGGGGTCAACAGATACGCAGTATTTT. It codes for CASSFLSGGSTDTQYF.

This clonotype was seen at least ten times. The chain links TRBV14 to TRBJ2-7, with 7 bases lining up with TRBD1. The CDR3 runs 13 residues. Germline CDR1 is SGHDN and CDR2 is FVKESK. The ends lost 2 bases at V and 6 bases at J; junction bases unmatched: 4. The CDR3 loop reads CASSQRDSSEQYF. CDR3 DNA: TGTGCCAGCAGCCAACGGGACAGCTCCGAGCAGTACTTC.

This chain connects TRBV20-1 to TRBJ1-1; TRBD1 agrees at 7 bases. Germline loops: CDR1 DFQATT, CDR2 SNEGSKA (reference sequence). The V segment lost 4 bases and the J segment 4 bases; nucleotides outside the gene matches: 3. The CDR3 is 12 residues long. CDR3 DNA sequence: TGCAGTGCTACCAGGGGGGCCACTGAAGCTTTCTTT. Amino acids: CSATRGATEAFF.

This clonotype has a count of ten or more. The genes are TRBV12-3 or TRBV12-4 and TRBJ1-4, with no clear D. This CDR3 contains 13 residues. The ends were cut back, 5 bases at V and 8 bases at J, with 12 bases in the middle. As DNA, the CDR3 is TGTGCCAGCAGTGTTACCGGTTACGAAAAACTGTTTTTT. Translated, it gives CASSVTGYEKLFF.

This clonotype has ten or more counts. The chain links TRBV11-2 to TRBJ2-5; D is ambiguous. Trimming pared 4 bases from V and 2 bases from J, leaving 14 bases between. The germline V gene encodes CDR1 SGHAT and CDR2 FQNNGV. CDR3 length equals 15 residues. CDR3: CASSYFGSKQETQYF. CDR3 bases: TGTGCCAGCAGCTACTTCGGGTCCAAACAAGAGACCCAGTACTTC.

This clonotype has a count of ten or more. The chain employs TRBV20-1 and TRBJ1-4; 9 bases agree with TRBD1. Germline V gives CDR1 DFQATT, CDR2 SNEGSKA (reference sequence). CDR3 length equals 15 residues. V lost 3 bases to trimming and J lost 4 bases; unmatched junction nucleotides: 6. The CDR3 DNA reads TGCAGTGCTAGTCCTTCGGGACAGGGTAATGAAAAACTGTTTTTT. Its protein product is CSASPSGQGNEKLFF.

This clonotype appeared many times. CDR3 bases: TGTGCCAGTTCCGACAGGGGCGGATGGGAGACCCAGTACTTC. Amino acids: CASSDRGGWETQYF. The V gene is TRBV19, the J gene TRBJ2-5, with 8 bases matching TRBD1. The junction had 10 bases not matched to a gene; V was cut back by 8 bases and J by 5 bases. The CDR3 is made up of 14 amino acids. The germline V gene encodes CDR1 LNHDA and CDR2 SQIVND (reference sequence).

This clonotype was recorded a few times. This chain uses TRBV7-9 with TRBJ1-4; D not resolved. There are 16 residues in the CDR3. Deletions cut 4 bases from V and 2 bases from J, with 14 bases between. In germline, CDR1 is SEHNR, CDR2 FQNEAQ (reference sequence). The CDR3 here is CASSWADRKTNEKLFF. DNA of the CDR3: TGTGCCAGCAGCTGGGCGGATCGAAAGACTAATGAAAAACTGTTTTTT.

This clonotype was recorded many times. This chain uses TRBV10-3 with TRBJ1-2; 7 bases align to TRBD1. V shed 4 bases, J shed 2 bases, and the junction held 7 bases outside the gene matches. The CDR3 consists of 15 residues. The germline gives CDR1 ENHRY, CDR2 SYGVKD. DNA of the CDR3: TGTGCCATCAGTGGGGGAACGGGACAGAACTATGGCTACACCTTC. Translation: CAISGGTGQNYGYTF.

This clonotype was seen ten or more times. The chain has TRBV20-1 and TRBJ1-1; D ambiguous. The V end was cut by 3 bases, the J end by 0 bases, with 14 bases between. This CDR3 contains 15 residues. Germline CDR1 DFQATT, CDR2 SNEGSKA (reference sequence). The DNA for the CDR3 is TGCAGTGCTAGTGCAATGGATCAGATGAACACTGAAGCTTTCTTT. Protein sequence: CSASAMDQMNTEAFF.

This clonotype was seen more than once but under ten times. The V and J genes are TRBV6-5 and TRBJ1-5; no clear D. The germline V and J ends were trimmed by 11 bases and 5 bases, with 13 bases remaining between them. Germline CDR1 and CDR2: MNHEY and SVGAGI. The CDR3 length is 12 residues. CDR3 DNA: TGTGCCCCCGCGGCGCTACATCAGCCCCAGCATTTT. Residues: CAPAALHQPQHF.

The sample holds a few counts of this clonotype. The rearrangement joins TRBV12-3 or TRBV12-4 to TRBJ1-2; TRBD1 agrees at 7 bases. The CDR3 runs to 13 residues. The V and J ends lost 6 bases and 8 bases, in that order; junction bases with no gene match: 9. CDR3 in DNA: TGTGCCAGCAGCCGGACAGGATTTGAGGGCTACACCTTC. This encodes CASSRTGFEGYTF.

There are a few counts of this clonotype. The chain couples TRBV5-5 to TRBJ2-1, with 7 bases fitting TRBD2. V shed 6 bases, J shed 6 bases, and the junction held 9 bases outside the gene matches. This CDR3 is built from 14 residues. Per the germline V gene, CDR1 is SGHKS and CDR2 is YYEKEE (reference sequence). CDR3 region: CASTEKTSFNEQFF. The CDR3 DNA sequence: TGTGCCAGCACCGAAAAGACTAGCTTCAATGAGCAGTTCTTC.

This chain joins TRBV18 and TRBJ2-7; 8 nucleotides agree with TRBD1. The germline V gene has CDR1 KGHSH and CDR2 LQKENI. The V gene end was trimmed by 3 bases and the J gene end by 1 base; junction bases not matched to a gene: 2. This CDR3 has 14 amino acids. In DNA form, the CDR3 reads TGTGCCAGCTCACCTTACAGGGGGTCCTACGAGCAGTACTTC. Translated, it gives CASSPYRGSYEQYF.